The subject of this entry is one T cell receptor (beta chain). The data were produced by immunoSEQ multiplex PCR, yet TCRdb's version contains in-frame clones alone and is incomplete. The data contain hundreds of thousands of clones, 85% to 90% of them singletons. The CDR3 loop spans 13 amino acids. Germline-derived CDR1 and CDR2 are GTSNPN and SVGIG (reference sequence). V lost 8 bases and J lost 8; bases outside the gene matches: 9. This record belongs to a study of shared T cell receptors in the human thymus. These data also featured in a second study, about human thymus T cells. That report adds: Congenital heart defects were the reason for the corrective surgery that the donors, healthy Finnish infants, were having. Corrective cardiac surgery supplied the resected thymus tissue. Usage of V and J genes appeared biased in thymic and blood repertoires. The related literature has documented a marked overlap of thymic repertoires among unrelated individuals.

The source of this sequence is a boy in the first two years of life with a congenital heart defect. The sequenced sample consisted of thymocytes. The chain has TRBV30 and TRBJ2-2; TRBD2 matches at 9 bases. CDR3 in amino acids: CAHNGGRGGELFF. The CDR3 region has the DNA TGTGCCCACAATGGCGGGAGGGGGGGGGAGCTGTTTTTT.